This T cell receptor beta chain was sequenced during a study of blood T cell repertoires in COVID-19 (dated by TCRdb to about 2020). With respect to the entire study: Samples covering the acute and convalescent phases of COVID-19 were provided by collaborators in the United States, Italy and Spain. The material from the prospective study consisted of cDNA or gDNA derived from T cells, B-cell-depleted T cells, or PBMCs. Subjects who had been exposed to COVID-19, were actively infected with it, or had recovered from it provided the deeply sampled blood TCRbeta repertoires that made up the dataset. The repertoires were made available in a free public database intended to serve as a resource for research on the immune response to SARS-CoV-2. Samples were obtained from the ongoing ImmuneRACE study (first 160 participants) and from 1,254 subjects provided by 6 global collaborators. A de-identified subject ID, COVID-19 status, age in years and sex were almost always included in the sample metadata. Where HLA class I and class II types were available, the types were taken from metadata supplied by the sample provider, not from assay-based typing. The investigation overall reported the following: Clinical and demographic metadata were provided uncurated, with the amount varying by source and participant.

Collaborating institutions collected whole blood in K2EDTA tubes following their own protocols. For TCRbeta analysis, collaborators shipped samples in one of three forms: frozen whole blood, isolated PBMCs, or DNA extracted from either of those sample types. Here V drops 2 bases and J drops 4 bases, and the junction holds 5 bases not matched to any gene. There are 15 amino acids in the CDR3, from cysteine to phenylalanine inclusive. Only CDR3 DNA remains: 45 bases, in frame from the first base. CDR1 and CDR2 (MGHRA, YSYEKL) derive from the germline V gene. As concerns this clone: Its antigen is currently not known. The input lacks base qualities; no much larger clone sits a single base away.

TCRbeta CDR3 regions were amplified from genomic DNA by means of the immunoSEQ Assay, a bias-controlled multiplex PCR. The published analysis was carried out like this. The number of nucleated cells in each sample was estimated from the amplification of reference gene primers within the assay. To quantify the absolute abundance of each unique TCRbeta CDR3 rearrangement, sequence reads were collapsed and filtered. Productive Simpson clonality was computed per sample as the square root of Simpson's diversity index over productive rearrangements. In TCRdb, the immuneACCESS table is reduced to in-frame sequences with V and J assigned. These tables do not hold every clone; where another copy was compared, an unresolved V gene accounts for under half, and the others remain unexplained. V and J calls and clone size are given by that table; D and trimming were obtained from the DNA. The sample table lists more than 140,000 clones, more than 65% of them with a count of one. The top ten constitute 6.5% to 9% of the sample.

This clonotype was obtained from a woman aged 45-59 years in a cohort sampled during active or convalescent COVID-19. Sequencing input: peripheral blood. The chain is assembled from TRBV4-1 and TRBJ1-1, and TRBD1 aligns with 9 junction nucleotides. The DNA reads TGCGCCAGCAGCCAACAGACAGGGGGTAGCACTGAAGCTTTCTTT. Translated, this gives CASSQQTGGSTEAFF.